This entry is about one TCR beta chain. Its target is unknown. This specimen belongs to a study of post-analysis software for immune sequencing data. Across the study: As for disease course, relapsing-remitting, secondary progressive and progressive-relapsing multiple sclerosis were all included. Study results and limitations: For normalized Chao1 diversity, multiple sclerosis patients scored significantly lower than controls did. Batch-matched samples strongly co-clustered by F measure. Higher frequency in patients than in controls was seen for roughly five TRBV segments, with TRBV5-6, TRBV5-1 and TRBV20-1 among them.

cDNA libraries of TCR beta carried unique molecular identifiers. T cells numbering roughly 0.95 to 10 million yielded approximately 500,000 cDNA molecules. One entry per CDR3 protein, called by TCRdb with MiXCR from the PCR reads. The sample consists of 800,000 to 950,000 distinct CDR3 sequences, around 53% of them appearing once. V lost 3 bases, J lost 0 bases, and 13 bases lay in between. Germline V gives CDR1 DFQATT, CDR2 SNEGSKA (reference sequence). The CDR3 has 15 amino acids. The specimen was blood. The V and J genes are TRBV20-1 and TRBJ2-3, with D possibly being TRBD2 (6 bases). This TCR was recovered from a girl aged 10 to 17 with multiple sclerosis. The CDR3 is CSARLASVSTDTQYF. The CDR3, as DNA: TGCAGTGCTAGGCTTGCTAGCGTGAGCACAGATACGCAGTATTTT.